The 7 T cell receptor beta chains reported below all come from one sample, sequenced in a study of technical replicates of blood from a handful of donors. Sequenced by immunoSEQ multiplex PCR; TCRdb stores in-frame clones only, minus some. Here the sample spans 60,000 to 85,000 clones, 85% to 95% being singletons. Sequencing was done on a sample of T cells isolated from PBMCs. The source of these receptors is a human donor in good health.

The rearrangement joins TRBV4-2 to TRBJ2-3, with TRBD2 matching over 9 bases. The junction had 4 bases not matched to a gene; V was cut back by 5 bases and J by 1 base. CDR3 size: 15 residues. The germline gives CDR1 LGHNA, CDR2 YNFKEQ. The CDR3 DNA is TGTGCCAGCAGCTCCCAGCGGGAGGGCACAGATACGCAGTATTTT. Translated: CASSSQREGTDTQYF.

This chain uses TRBV18 with TRBJ1-1; D is unresolved. The CDR3 is made up of 14 amino acids. CDR1 is KGHSH and CDR2 is LQKENI in the germline V gene. The V and J ends lost 3 bases and 3 bases respectively, with 11 bases between them. CDR3 sequence reads: CASSPPGMDTEAFF. The CDR3 coding sequence is TGTGCCAGCTCACCCCCGGGGATGGACACTGAAGCTTTCTTT.

The V call is TRBV9, the J call TRBJ2-1, with 9 positions matching TRBD1. CDR3 size: 15 residues. Germline trimming cut 4 bases from V and 8 bases from J; bases unmatched to any gene: 10. Germline V gene data show CDR1 as SGDLS and CDR2 as YYNGEE. The CDR3 sequence is CASSSQGAPGDEQFF. The CDR3 DNA reads TGTGCCAGCAGCTCACAGGGGGCACCCGGAGATGAGCAGTTCTTC.

This clone was counted only a few times. V usage is TRBV29-1 and J usage is TRBJ1-1, with 7 nucleotides matching TRBD1. This CDR3 is 14 amino acids long. Germline CDR1 SQVTM, CDR2 ANQGSEA. The ends lost 2 bases at V and 3 bases at J; junction bases unmatched: 6. The CDR3 coding sequence is TGCAGCGTTGAATACGGGGACAGAGACACTGAAGCTTTCTTT. Its translation: CSVEYGDRDTEAFF.

V is TRBV27 and J is TRBJ2-2; D gene ambiguous. This CDR3 contains 12 residues. V was pared by 3 bases and J by 8 bases, with 7 bases between. Germline CDR1 and CDR2: MNHEY and SMNVEV (reference sequence). In DNA form, the CDR3 reads TGTGCCAGCAGTTTCTTCGGGGGGGAGCTGTTTTTT. It encodes CASSFFGGELFF.

The chain combines TRBV10-3 with TRBJ1-5; TRBD1 matches 7 bases. CDR3 length: 13 residues. J was trimmed by 5 bases and V by 6 bases; bases with no gene match: 4. Germline V lookup: CDR1 ENHRY, CDR2 SYGVKD. Written as DNA, the CDR3 is TGTGCCATCAGCGGGACAGAAGATCAGCCCCAGCATTTT. It is translated as CAISGTEDQPQHF.

This sequence joins TRBV5-1 and TRBJ2-5, with D unclear. The J call may be in error: the DNA end matches TRBJ2-7 better. CDR1 SGHRS and CDR2 YFSETQ come from the germline V gene. The CDR3 is 14 amino acids. The chain's CDR3 is CASSLDVLSYEQYF. The CDR3 nucleotides read TGCGCCAGCAGCTTGGATGTACTCTCCTACGAGCAGTACTTC.